The present T cell receptor (beta chain) was sequenced within a study of shared clonotypes between healthy human individuals. Naive CD8 cells comprised CD45RO-negative, CCR7-positively selected cells, excluding terminally differentiated effector memory CD45RA+ cells. Assay used: immunoSEQ multiplex PCR; TCRdb lists only in-frame clones, some missing. The sample holds about 2.2 million clones, around 93% seen once. Trimming pared 1 base from V and 2 bases from J, leaving 16 bases between. The CDR3 is 18 amino acids. The germline gives CDR1 SGDLS, CDR2 YYNGEE. The sequenced sample was naive CD8+ T cells from PBMCs. This clonotype originated in a man aged 18 to 30 in good health. Some clones in this sample may be carry-over from other donors' samples. J is TRBJ2-6 and V is TRBV9; D is perhaps TRBD1 (7 bases). In nucleotides, the CDR3 is TGTGCCAGCAGCGTATCTCGGCAGGGGGGACCTGGGGCCAACGTCCTGACTTTC. Protein sequence: CASSVSRQGGPGANVLTF.